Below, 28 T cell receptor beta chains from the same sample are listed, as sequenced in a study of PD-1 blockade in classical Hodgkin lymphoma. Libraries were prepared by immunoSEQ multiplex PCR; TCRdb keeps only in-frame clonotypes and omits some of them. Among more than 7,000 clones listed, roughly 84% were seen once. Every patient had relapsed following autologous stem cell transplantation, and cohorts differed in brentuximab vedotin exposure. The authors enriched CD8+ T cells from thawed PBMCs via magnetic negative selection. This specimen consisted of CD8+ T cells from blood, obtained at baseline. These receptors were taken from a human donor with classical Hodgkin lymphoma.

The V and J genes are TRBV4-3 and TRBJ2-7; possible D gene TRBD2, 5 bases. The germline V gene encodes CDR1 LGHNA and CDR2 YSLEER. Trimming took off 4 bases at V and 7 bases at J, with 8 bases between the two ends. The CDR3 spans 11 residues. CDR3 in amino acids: CASSRGLEQYF. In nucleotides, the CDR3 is TGCGCCAGCAGCCGCGGGCTTGAGCAGTACTTC.

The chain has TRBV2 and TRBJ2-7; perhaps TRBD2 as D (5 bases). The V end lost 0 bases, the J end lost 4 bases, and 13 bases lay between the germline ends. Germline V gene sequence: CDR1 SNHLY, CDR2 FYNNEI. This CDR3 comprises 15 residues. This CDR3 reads CASSEAGVTPYEQYF. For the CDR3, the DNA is TGTGCCAGCAGTGAAGCGGGAGTGACCCCATACGAGCAGTACTTC.

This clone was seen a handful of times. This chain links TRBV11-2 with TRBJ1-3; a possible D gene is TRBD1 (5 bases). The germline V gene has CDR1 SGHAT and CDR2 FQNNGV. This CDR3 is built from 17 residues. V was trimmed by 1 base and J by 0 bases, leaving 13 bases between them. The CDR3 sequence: CASSLVRGFFSGNTIYF. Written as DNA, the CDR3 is TGTGCCAGCAGCTTAGTGCGGGGCTTCTTCTCTGGAAACACCATATATTTT.

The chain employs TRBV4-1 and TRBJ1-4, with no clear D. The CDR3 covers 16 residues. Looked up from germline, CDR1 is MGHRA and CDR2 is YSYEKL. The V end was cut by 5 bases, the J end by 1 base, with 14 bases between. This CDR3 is CASSVNYGGTNEKLFF. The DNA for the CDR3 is TGCGCCAGCAGCGTTAATTACGGTGGAACTAATGAAAAACTGTTTTTT.

CDR3 sequence: CASSHIGLGLAGADTQYF. The DNA of the CDR3 is TGCGCCAGCAGCCATATCGGCCTGGGACTAGCGGGGGCCGATACGCAGTATTTT. This chain joins TRBV4-1 and TRBJ2-3, with 14 positions matching TRBD2. J lost 6 bases, V lost 3 bases, and 11 bases had no gene match. CDR1 MGHRA and CDR2 YSYEKL come from the germline V gene. The CDR3 is made up of 18 amino acids.

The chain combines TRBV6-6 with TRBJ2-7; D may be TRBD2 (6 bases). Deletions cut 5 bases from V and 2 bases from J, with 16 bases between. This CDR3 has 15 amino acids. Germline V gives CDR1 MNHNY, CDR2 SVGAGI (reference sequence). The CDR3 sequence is CASSPGTGLTYEQYF. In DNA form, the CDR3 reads TGTGCCAGCAGTCCTGGGACTGGCCTCACCTACGAGCAGTACTTC.

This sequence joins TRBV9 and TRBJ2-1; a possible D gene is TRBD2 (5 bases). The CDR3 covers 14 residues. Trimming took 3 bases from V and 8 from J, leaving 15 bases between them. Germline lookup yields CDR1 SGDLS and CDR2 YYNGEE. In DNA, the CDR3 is TGTGCCAGCAGCGGGGGAGCGACCGGGGATGAGCAGTTCTTC. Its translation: CASSGGATGDEQFF.

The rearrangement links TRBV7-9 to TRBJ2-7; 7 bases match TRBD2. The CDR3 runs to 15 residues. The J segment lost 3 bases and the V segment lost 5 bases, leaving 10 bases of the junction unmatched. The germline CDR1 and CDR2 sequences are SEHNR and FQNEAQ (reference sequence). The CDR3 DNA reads TGTGCCAGCAGCCCCCCGGGGCAGCGGGGCTACGAGCAGTACTTC. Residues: CASSPPGQRGYEQYF.

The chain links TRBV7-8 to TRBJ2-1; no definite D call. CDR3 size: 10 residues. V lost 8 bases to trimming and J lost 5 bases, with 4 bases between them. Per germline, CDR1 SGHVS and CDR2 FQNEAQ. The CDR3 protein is CASGDNEQFF. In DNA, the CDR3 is TGTGCCAGCGGAGACAATGAGCAGTTCTTC. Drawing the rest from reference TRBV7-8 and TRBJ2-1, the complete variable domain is GAGVSQSPRYKVAKRGQDVALRCDPISGHVSLFWYQQALGQGPEFLTYFQNEAQLDKSGLPSDRFFAERPEGSVSTLKIQRTQQEDSAVYLCASGDNEQFFGPGTRLTVL.

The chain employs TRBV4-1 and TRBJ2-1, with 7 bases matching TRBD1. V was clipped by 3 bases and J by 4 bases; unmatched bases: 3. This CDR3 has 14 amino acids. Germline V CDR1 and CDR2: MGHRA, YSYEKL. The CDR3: CASSHRDSYNEQFF. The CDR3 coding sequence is TGCGCCAGCAGCCACCGGGACAGTTACAATGAGCAGTTCTTC.

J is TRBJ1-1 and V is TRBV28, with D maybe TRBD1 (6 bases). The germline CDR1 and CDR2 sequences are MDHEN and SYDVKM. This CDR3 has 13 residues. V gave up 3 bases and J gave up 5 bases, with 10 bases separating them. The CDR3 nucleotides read TGTGCCAGCAGTTTCGCAGGGGCGACTGAAGCTTTCTTT. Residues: CASSFAGATEAFF.

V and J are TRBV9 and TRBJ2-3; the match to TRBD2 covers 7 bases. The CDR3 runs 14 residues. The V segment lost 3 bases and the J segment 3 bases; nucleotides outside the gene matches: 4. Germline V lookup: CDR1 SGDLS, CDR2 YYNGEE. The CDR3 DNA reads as TGTGCCAGCAGCGGGAGGCGGGGGACAGATACGCAGTATTTT. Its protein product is CASSGRRGTDTQYF.

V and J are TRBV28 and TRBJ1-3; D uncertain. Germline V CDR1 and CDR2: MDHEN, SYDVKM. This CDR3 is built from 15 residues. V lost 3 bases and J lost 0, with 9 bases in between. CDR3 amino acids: CASSFGRGSGNTIYF. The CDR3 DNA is TGTGCCAGCAGTTTCGGTCGGGGCTCTGGAAACACCATATATTTT.

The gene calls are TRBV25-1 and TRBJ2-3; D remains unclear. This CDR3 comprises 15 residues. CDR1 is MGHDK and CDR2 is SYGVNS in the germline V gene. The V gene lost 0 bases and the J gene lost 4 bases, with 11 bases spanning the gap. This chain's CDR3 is CASSEYGVAADTQYF. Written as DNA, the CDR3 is TGTGCCAGCAGTGAATATGGGGTAGCAGCAGATACGCAGTATTTT.

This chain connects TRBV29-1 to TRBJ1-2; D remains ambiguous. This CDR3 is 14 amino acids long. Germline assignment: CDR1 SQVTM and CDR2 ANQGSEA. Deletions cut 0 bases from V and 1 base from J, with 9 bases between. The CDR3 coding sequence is TGCAGCGTTGAAGATCATTCAGATAACTATGGCTACACCTTC. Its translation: CSVEDHSDNYGYTF.

The CDR3, as DNA: TGTGCCAGCAGTTTGGGCCCGGGGACCACATACAATGAGCAGTTCTTC. This translates into CASSLGPGTTYNEQFF. This rearrangement joins TRBV28 to TRBJ2-1; D may be TRBD1 or TRBD2 (5 bases each). Germline-derived CDR1 and CDR2 are MDHEN and SYDVKM. Trimming pared 3 bases from V and 4 bases from J, leaving 16 bases between. The CDR3 runs to 16 residues.

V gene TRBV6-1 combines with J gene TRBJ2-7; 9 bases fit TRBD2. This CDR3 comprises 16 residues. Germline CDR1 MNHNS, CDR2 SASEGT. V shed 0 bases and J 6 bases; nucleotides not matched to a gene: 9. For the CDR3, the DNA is TGTGCCAGCAGTGAAGCCCTAGTAGCGGGAGCCTCCGAGCAGTACTTC. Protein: CASSEALVAGASEQYF.

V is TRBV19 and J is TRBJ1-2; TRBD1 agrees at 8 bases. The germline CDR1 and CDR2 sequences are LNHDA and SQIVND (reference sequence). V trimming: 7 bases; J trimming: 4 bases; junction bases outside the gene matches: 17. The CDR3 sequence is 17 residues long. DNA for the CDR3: TGTGCCAGTACTATGGACAGGGATTCTTCATTCCGCTATGGCTACACCTTC. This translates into CASTMDRDSSFRYGYTF. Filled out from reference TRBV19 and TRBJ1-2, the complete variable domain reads DGGITQSPKYLFRKEGQNVTLSCEQNLNHDAMYWYRQDPGQGLRLIYYSQIVNDFQKGDIAEGYSVSREKKESFPLTVTSAQKNPTAFYLCASTMDRDSSFRYGYTFGSGTRLTVV.

CDR3: CASSALAGGGDTQYF. The CDR3, as DNA: TGCGCCAGCAGCGCGCTAGCGGGAGGTGGAGATACGCAGTATTTT. This rearrangement joins TRBV5-1 to TRBJ2-3, with 11 bases aligning to TRBD2. Germline V gene sequence: CDR1 SGHRS, CDR2 YFSETQ. The CDR3 has 15 amino acids. V was clipped by 4 bases and J by 5 bases; unmatched bases: 6.

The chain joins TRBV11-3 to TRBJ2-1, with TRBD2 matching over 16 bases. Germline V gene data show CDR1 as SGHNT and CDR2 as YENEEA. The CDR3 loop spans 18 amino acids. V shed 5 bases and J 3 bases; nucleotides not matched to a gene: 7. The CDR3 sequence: CASSPGTSGGANYNEQFF. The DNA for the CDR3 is TGTGCCAGCAGCCCCGGGACTAGCGGGGGGGCTAACTACAATGAGCAGTTCTTC.

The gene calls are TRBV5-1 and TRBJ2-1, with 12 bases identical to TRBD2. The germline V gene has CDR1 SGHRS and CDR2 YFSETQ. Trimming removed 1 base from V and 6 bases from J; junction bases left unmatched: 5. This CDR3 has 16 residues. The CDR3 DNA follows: TGCGCCAGCAGCTTGACTAGCGGGGGGCTGGGCAATGAGCAGTTCTTC. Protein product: CASSLTSGGLGNEQFF.

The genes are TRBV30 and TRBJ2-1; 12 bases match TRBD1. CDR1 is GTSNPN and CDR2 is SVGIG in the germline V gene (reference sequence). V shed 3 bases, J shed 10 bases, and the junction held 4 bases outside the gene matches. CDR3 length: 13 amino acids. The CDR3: CAWRGQGAREQFF. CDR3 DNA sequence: TGTGCCTGGAGGGGACAGGGGGCGCGGGAGCAGTTCTTC.

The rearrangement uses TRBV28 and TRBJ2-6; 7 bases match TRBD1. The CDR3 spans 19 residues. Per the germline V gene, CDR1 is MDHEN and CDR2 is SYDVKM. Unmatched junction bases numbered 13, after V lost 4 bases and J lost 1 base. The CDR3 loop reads CASSSFYRGPRSGANVLTF. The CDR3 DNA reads TGTGCCAGCAGTTCGTTCTACAGGGGTCCGCGGTCTGGGGCCAACGTCCTGACTTTC.

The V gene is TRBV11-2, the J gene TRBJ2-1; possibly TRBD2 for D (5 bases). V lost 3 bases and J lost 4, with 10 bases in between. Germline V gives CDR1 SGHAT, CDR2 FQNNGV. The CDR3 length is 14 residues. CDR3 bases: TGTGCCAGCAGCTTCGCAGCGGATTACAATGAGCAGTTCTTC. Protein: CASSFAADYNEQFF.

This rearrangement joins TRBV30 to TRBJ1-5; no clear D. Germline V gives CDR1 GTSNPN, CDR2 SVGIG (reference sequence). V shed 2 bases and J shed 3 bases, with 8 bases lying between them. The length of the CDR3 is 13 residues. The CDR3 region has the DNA TGTGCCTGGAGTAGCGACAACAATCAGCCCCAGCATTTT. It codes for CAWSSDNNQPQHF.

The CDR3 sequence: CASSFMGVADYEQYF. The CDR3 nucleotides read TGTGCCAGCAGTTTTATGGGGGTAGCGGACTACGAGCAGTACTTC. V is TRBV28 and J is TRBJ2-7; D may be TRBD2 (6 bases). CDR3 length: 15 amino acids. The V gene's germline CDR1 is MDHEN and CDR2 SYDVKM. Trimming pared 3 bases from V and 3 bases from J, leaving 15 bases between.

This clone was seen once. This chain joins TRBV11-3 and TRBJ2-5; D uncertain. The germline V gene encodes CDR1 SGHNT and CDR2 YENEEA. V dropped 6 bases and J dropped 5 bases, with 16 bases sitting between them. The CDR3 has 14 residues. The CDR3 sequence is CASSRPGTGETQYF. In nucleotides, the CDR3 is TGTGCCAGCAGTCGCCCCGGTACTGGCGAGACCCAGTACTTC.

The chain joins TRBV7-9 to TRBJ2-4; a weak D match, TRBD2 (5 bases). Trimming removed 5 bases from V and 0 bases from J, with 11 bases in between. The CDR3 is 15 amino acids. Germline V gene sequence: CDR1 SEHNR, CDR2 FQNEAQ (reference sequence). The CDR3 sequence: CASSHEGVAKNIQYF. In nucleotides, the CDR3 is TGTGCCAGCAGCCACGAGGGAGTAGCCAAAAACATTCAGTACTTC.